The 11 T cell receptor beta chains in this list originate from one sample, sequenced in a study of long-term antiretroviral therapy in people with HIV. At survey level, the immunoSEQ assay was run in its v3.0 version. TCRdb's table, derived via immunoSEQ multiplex PCR, lists solely in-frame clones and lacks some. This sample has 20,000 to 25,000 clones; 70% to 90% occur once, and the top ten carry 12%. The material sequenced was unsorted PBMCs, taken 1.6 years after starting antiretroviral therapy. These receptors were obtained from a middle-aged man with HIV.

This sequence joins TRBV5-1 and TRBJ2-3; 10 nucleotides line up with TRBD1. The CDR3 consists of 18 residues. With V trimmed by 0 bases and J by 1 base, 8 bases remained unmatched. The germline V gene has CDR1 SGHRS and CDR2 YFSETQ. CDR3 residues: CASSLGPLGTGGTDTQYF. The CDR3 DNA reads as TGCGCCAGCAGCTTGGGTCCTTTAGGGACAGGGGGCACAGATACGCAGTATTTT.

V and J are TRBV18 and TRBJ1-3, with a tentative D call TRBD1 (5 bases). CDR3 size: 15 residues. V dropped 0 bases and J dropped 2 bases, with 8 bases sitting between them. Germline assignment: CDR1 KGHSH and CDR2 LQKENI. This chain's CDR3 is CASSPPGTPGNTIYF. CDR3 nucleotide sequence: TGTGCCAGCTCACCACCAGGGACGCCTGGAAACACCATATATTTT.

CDR3 in DNA: TGTGCCAGCTCACCACCTGCCGGGGGCCGCACAGATACGCAGTATTTT. Translation: CASSPPAGGRTDTQYF. This chain uses TRBV18 with TRBJ2-3; possibly TRBD1 or TRBD2 for D (6 bases each). The V gene's germline CDR1 is KGHSH and CDR2 LQKENI. V was clipped by 0 bases and J by 1 base, with 11 bases between them. CDR3 length: 16 amino acids. The whole variable domain, remainder taken from reference TRBV18 and TRBJ2-3, is NAGVMQNPRHLVRRRGQEARLRCSPMKGHSHVYWYRQLPEEGLKFMVYLQKENIIDESGMPKERFSAEFPKEGPSILRIQQVVRGDSAAYFCASSPPAGGRTDTQYFGPGTRLTVL.

The CDR3 region is CASSLDGTSGRYNEQFF. DNA of the CDR3: TGCGCCAGCAGCTTGGATGGGACTAGCGGACGATACAATGAGCAGTTCTTC. The chain is built from TRBV5-1 and TRBJ2-1; 11 bases align to TRBD2. CDR3 length: 17 amino acids. V trimming: 0 bases; J trimming: 4 bases; junction bases outside the gene matches: 6. Germline V gene sequence: CDR1 SGHRS, CDR2 YFSETQ.

This clone was seen only a few times. This chain joins TRBV2 and TRBJ1-1, with TRBD1 matching 9 bases. This CDR3 region has 16 residues. J lost 3 bases, V lost 7 bases, and 12 bases had no gene match. The V gene's germline CDR1 is SNHLY and CDR2 FYNNEI. DNA for the CDR3: TGTGCCAGCACCCCCTGGGAGGACAGGGGTGACACTGAAGCTTTCTTT. Protein sequence: CASTPWEDRGDTEAFF.

The chain couples TRBV18 to TRBJ1-6, with TRBD1 matching over 9 bases. This CDR3 region has 16 residues. Germline CDR1 KGHSH, CDR2 LQKENI. V shed 6 bases and J 9 bases; nucleotides not matched to a gene: 12. The CDR3 region is CASSQGGTGQGSPLHF. The CDR3 DNA sequence: TGTGCCAGCTCCCAAGGAGGGACAGGGCAGGGTTCACCCCTCCACTTT.

This clone was detected only a few times. V is TRBV28 and J is TRBJ1-2; weak D call: TRBD1 (5 bases). The CDR3 contains 17 residues. Germline-derived CDR1 and CDR2 are MDHEN and SYDVKM. The ends were cut back, 3 bases at V and 3 bases at J, with 20 bases in the middle. In DNA, the CDR3 is TGTGCCAGCAGTTTCCAGGGACCGGCCAGGCATTACTATGGCTACACCTTC. Protein product: CASSFQGPARHYYGYTF.

CDR3 DNA: TGTGCCAGCAGTGATGTTATAGCGGGAGGGGCCTACGAGCAGTACTTC. Protein product: CASSDVIAGGAYEQYF. This chain connects TRBV2 to TRBJ2-7; the match to TRBD2 covers 11 bases. Germline CDR1 and CDR2: SNHLY and FYNNEI. The CDR3 is made up of 16 amino acids. The J segment lost 2 bases and the V segment lost 3 bases, leaving 6 bases of the junction unmatched.

This chain connects TRBV12-5 to TRBJ2-1; 8 bases line up with TRBD2. V gave up 3 bases and J gave up 3 bases; unmatched junction bases: 13. The germline V gene has CDR1 LGHNT and CDR2 FRNRAP. The CDR3 has 18 amino acids. The CDR3 loop is CASGLRNASAGDYNEQFF. In DNA, the CDR3 is TGTGCTAGTGGTTTACGCAACGCGTCAGCGGGGGACTACAATGAGCAGTTCTTC.

The V call is TRBV7-9, the J call TRBJ1-3; D gene ambiguous. The CDR3 loop spans 14 amino acids. CDR1 and CDR2 from the germline V gene are SEHNR and FQNEAQ (reference sequence). The CDR3 spells CALGQLDSGNTIYF. CDR3 coding DNA: TGTGCGCTCGGGCAGTTAGACTCTGGAAACACCATATATTTT. The full variable domain, rest sourced from reference TRBV7-9 and TRBJ1-3, is DTGVSQNPRHKITKRGQNVTFRCDPISEHNRLYWYRQTLGQGPEFLTYFQNEAQLEKSRLLSDRFSAERPKGSFSTLEIQRTEQGDSAMYLCALGQLDSGNTIYFGEGSWLTVV.

The chain recombines TRBV6-1 with TRBJ1-4; 7 bases align to TRBD1. The ends lost 0 bases at V and 5 bases at J; junction bases unmatched: 6. Germline V CDR1 and CDR2: MNHNS, SASEGT. The CDR3 sequence is 16 residues long. CDR3: CASSEAPGQLNEKLFF. DNA for the CDR3: TGTGCCAGCAGTGAAGCCCCGGGACAGCTAAATGAAAAACTGTTTTTT.